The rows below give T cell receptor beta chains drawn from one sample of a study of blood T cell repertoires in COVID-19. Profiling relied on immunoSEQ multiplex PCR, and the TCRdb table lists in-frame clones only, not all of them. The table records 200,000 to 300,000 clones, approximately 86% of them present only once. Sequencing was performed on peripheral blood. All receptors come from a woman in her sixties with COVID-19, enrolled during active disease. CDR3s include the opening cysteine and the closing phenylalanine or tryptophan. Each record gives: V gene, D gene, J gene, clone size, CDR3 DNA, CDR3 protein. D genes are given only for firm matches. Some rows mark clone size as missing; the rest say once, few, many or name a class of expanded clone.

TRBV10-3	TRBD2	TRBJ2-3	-	TGTGCCATCAGCGGACTAGCGGGAGTTACAGATACGCAGTATTTT	CAISGLAGVTDTQYF
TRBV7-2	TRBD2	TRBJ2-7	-	TGTGCCAGCCGGAGGGCGGGAGTCTACGAGCAGTACTTC	CASRRAGVYEQYF
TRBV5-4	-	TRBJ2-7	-	TGTGCCAGCAAATCGACAGGCGAAGACCAGCAGTACTTC	CASKSTGEDQQYF
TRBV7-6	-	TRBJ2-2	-	TGTGCCAGCAGCTCCGCGGCGTCGGAGCTGTTTTTT	CASSSAASELFF
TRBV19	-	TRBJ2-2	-	TGTGCCAGTAGTATTGGCAGTAACACCGGGGAGCTGTTTTTT	CASSIGSNTGELFF
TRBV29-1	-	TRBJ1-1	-	TGCAGCGTTGAAAGGACTTTGTGGGACACTGAAGCTTTCTTT	CSVERTLWDTEAFF
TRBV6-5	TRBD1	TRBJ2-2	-	TGTGCCAGCAGCTCCGCGACAGGGGCCACCGGGGAGCTGTTTTTT	CASSSATGATGELFF
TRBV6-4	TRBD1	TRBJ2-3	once	TGTGCCAGCAGAGTACAGGGGGGCTTCACAGATACGCAGTATTTT	CASRVQGGFTDTQYF
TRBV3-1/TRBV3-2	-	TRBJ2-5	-	TGTGCCAGCGGAACAGTTTTCCGAGGGGAGACCCAGTACTTC	CASGTVFRGETQYF
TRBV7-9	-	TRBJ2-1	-	TGTGCCAGCAGCCGAACTCAGGGCAGGGACAATGAGCAGTTCTTC	CASSRTQGRDNEQFF
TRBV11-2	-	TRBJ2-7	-	TGTGCCAGCAGCTTAGGGCTGGGTTGGAGGAACGAGCAGTACTTC	CASSLGLGWRNEQYF
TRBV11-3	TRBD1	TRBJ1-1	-	TGTGCCAGCAGCGTCGGGACAGGGTATAGAGCTTTCTTT	CASSVGTGYRAFF
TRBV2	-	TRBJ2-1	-	TGTGCCAGCAGTGTTTATTCCTACAATGAGCAGTTCTTC	CASSVYSYNEQFF
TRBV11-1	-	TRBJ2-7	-	TGTGCCAGCAGCCCCGGGATCCAGCTACCCTACGAGCAGTACTTC	CASSPGIQLPYEQYF
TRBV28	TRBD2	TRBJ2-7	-	TGTGCCAGCAGTTCCAGACTAGCGGGAGTTCTATTCGAGCAGTACTTC	CASSSRLAGVLFEQYF
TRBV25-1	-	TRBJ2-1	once	TGTGCCAGCAGTGAATCCAGGGTCGGCTCCTACAATGAGCAGTTCTTC	CASSESRVGSYNEQFF
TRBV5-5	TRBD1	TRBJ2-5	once	TGTGCCAGCAGCATTGGGACAGGGGGCACAGAAACCCAGTACTTC	CASSIGTGGTETQYF
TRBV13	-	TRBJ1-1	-	TGTGCCAGCAGCTTGAGGAACACTGAAGCTTTCTTT	CASSLRNTEAFF
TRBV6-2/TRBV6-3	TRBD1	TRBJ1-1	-	TGTGCCAGCAGTACCCCGGGACAGGGGGCTATAAACACTGAAGCTTTCTTT	CASSTPGQGAINTEAFF
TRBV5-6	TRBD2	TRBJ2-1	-	TGTGCCAGCAGCTTGGTCTGGGTGGGCGGGAGCGGGAATGAGCAGTTCTTC	CASSLVWVGGSGNEQFF
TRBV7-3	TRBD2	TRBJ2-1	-	TGTGCCAGCAGCTTACGGGGAGGGAGCTCCTACAATGAGCAGTTCTTC	CASSLRGGSSYNEQFF
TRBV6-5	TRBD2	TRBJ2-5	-	TGTGCCAGCAGTTACTCGGGGCGGGGGTACCAAGAGACCCAGTACTTC	CASSYSGRGYQETQYF
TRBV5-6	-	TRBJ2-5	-	TGTGCCAGCAGCTTGTACCAGGGTATGGGAGAGACCCAGTACTTC	CASSLYQGMGETQYF
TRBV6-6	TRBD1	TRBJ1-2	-	TGTGCCAGCCGGGACAGGGGGGTGGGTGGCTACACCTTC	CASRDRGVGGYTF
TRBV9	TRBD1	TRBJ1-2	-	TGTGCCAGCAGCGCGGGACAGGGGGCGAACTATGGCTACACCTTC	CASSAGQGANYGYTF
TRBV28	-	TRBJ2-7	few	TGTGCCAGCAGAGAAGGGGGTGGATACTCCTACGAGCAGTACTTC	CASREGGGYSYEQYF
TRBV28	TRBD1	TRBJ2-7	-	TGTGCCAGCACTCAGACAGGGGCTAACTACGAGCAGTACTTC	CASTQTGANYEQYF
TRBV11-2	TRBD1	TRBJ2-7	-	TGTGCCAGCAGCCCTGGGGCGACAGGGTTCTACGAGCAGTACTTC	CASSPGATGFYEQYF
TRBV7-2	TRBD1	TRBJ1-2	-	TGTGCCAGCAGCATACAGGGGCGCGGCTATGGCTACACCTTC	CASSIQGRGYGYTF
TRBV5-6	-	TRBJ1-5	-	TGTGCCAGCAGCTTGGCCAGTGGCAGCAATCAGCCCCAGCATTTT	CASSLASGSNQPQHF
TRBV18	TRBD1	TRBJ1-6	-	TGTGCCAGCTCACTAGACACCGGGACAGGAACCTATAATTCACCCCTCCACTTT	CASSLDTGTGTYNSPLHF
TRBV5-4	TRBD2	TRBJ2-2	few	TGTGCCAGCAGCGCGGGAGCGGGAGGTGTGACCGGGGAGCTGTTTTTT	CASSAGAGGVTGELFF
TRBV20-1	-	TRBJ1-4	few	TGCAGTGCAGAACAGGTTCAAAAACTGTTTTTT	CSAEQVQKLFF
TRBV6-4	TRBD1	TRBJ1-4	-	TGTGCCAGCATTCGGGACAGGGGCGTCGGTGAAAAACTGTTTTTT	CASIRDRGVGEKLFF
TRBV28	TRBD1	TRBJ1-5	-	TGTGCCAGCAGTTTATGGGACAGGGTCATATCGCGGCCCCAGCATTTT	CASSLWDRVISRPQHF
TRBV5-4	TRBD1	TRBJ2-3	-	TGTGCCAGCAGCCTGGACAGGCCAAGCTGGGATACGCAGTATTTT	CASSLDRPSWDTQYF
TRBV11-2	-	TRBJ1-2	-	TGTGCCAGCAGCTTAGCTTTTCAGGCCTCCTATGGCTACACCTTC	CASSLAFQASYGYTF
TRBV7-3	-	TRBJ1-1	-	TGTGCCAGCAGCTTAACACAGGGCACTGAAGCTTTCTTT	CASSLTQGTEAFF
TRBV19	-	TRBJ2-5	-	TGTGCCAGTAGCGGGGGACAGAGCCAAGAGACCCAGTACTTC	CASSGGQSQETQYF
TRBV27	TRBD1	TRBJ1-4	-	TGTGCCAGCAGCCAGGACAGGGGGCGTGTGGGTGAAAAACTGTTTTTT	CASSQDRGRVGEKLFF